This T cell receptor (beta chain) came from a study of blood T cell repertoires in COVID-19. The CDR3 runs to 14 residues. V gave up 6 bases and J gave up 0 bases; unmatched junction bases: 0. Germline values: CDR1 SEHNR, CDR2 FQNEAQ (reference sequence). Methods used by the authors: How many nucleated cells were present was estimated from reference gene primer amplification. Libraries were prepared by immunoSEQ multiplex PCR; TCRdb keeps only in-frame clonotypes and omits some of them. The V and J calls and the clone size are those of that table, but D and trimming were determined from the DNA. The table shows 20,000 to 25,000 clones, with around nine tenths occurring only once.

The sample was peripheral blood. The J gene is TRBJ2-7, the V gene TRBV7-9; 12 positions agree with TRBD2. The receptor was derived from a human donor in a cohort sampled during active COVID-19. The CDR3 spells CASRTSGSSYEQYF. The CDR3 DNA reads TGTGCCAGCAGGACTAGCGGGAGCTCCTACGAGCAGTACTTC.